Shown below are 13 T cell receptor beta chains from a single sample sequenced in a study of T-cell reconstitution after alpha-beta-depleted transplantation in children. TCRbeta library preparation incorporated unique molecular identifiers. A single record per CDR3 protein comes from TCRdb applying MiXCR to the PCR reads. This sample has about 120,000 distinct CDR3 sequences; around 10% occur once, and the top ten carry 8%. Sample: PBMCs from the stem cell graft donor, taken from the stem cell graft. The source is a human donor who donated a stem cell graft to a child with acute lymphoblastic leukemia.

There are many counts of this clonotype. This chain uses TRBV7-2 with TRBJ2-3; a weak D match, TRBD1 (6 bases). V lost 1 base to trimming and J lost 0 bases, with 8 bases between them. CDR1 and CDR2 (germline): SGHTA, FQGNSA. The CDR3 has 15 amino acids. The CDR3 coding sequence is TGTGCCAGCAGCTTAGTAGGGGGAAGCACAGATACGCAGTATTTT. Its translation: CASSLVGGSTDTQYF.

This clonotype was seen many times. V is TRBV5-1 and J is TRBJ2-5; 8 bases are shared with TRBD1. V trimming: 4 bases; J trimming: 5 bases; junction bases outside the gene matches: 10. The CDR3 runs to 15 residues. Germline loops: CDR1 SGHRS, CDR2 YFSETQ. This CDR3 reads CASSPTGAGDETQYF. DNA of the CDR3: TGCGCCAGCAGCCCGACAGGGGCCGGGGACGAGACCCAGTACTTC. Drawing the rest from reference TRBV5-1 and TRBJ2-5, the complete variable domain is KAGVTQTPRYLIKTRGQQVTLSCSPISGHRSVSWYQQTPGQGLQFLFEYFSETQRNKGNFPGRFSGRQFSNSRSEMNVSTLELGDSALYLCASSPTGAGDETQYFGPGTRLLVL.

This clonotype was detected only a few times. This could be a read error, since a much larger clone is one nucleotide away. V gene TRBV4-3 combines with J gene TRBJ1-2; D unresolved. Germline CDR1 reads LGHNA; CDR2 reads YSLEER. CDR3 length: 14 amino acids. V lost 1 base and J lost 4, with 10 bases in between. The CDR3 region is CASSQGMTAYGYTF. The CDR3, as DNA: TGCGCCAGCAGCCAAGGAATGACGGCCTATGGCTACACCTTC.

In its sample, this clonotype was seen many times. The rearrangement joins TRBV20-1 to TRBJ1-5; 8 bases are shared with TRBD1. This CDR3 is built from 13 residues. The trim removed 2 bases at V and 4 bases at J, leaving 1 base unmatched. From germline, CDR1 is DFQATT and CDR2 SNEGSKA (reference sequence). CDR3 sequence (DNA): TGCAGTGCTAGAAGGACAGGGAATCAGCCCCAGCATTTT. Protein product: CSARRTGNQPQHF.

This clonotype has ten or more counts. The V call is TRBV6-1, the J call TRBJ2-7; no clear D gene. Looked up from germline, CDR1 is MNHNS and CDR2 is SASEGT. Trimming took off 6 bases at V and 2 bases at J, with 17 bases between the two ends. This CDR3 has 15 residues. The CDR3 region has the DNA TGTGCCAGCAGGAAAGACGGTGCCGGAGCCTACGAGCAGTACTTC. Translated: CASRKDGAGAYEQYF.

This clonotype was picked up many times. This sequence joins TRBV5-6 and TRBJ1-5, with D possibly being TRBD1 (5 bases). Per germline, CDR1 SGHDT and CDR2 YYEEEE. The CDR3 contains 15 residues. The V end was cut by 4 bases, the J end by 2 bases, with 13 bases between. CDR3 protein: CASSGTGAGNQPQHF. The DNA for the CDR3 is TGTGCCAGCAGCGGGACCGGGGCGGGCAATCAGCCCCAGCATTTT.

This clonotype was seen repeatedly, ten times or more. For the CDR3, the DNA is TGCGCCAGCAGCTTGGGGGACGGGCAATTTAGCAATCAGCCCCAGCATTTT. Protein: CASSLGDGQFSNQPQHF. The chain joins TRBV5-1 to TRBJ1-5; a possible D gene is TRBD1 (5 bases). In germline, CDR1 is SGHRS, CDR2 YFSETQ. The length of the CDR3 is 17 residues. V gave up 0 bases and J gave up 0 bases, with 13 bases separating them.

This clonotype has a count of ten or more. The gene calls are TRBV20-1 and TRBJ2-2; D not resolved. This CDR3 has 12 residues. Germline loops: CDR1 DFQATT, CDR2 SNEGSKA (reference sequence). The ends were cut back, 5 bases at V and 7 bases at J, with 11 bases in the middle. The CDR3 nucleotides read TGCAGTGCTGATACAGCTAGCGGGGAGCTGTTTTTT. This translates into CSADTASGELFF.

This clonotype was seen ten or more times. The gene calls are TRBV4-3 and TRBJ2-1; possible D gene TRBD2, 5 bases. The CDR3 spans 17 residues. Germline V gene lookup returns CDR1 LGHNA and CDR2 YSLEER. V was shortened by 0 bases and J by 5 bases, with 17 bases between the two germline ends. The chain's CDR3 is CASSQDLGVARDNEQFF. The CDR3 DNA follows: TGCGCCAGCAGCCAAGATCTCGGGGTGGCTCGCGACAATGAGCAGTTCTTC.

This clonotype was detected ten times or more. DNA for the CDR3: TGTGCCAGCAGCTTAGCGGGGACGCCCGGGGCTTTCTTT. Its protein product is CASSLAGTPGAFF. The chain employs TRBV7-9 and TRBJ1-1, with D perhaps TRBD1 (5 bases). The V end lost 0 bases, the J end lost 11 bases, and 13 bases lay between the germline ends. CDR1 and CDR2 (germline): SEHNR, FQNEAQ (reference sequence). This CDR3 comprises 13 residues.

This clonotype has a count of ten or more. This chain connects TRBV12-3 or TRBV12-4 to TRBJ1-6; TRBD1 matches at 8 bases. V dropped 6 bases and J dropped 9; count of bases not matched to a gene: 7. There are 14 residues in the CDR3. This CDR3 is CASSRTGMTSPLHF. In DNA, the CDR3 is TGTGCCAGCAGCCGGACAGGGATGACTTCACCCCTCCACTTT.

This clonotype appeared many times. V is TRBV5-1 and J is TRBJ2-1; D ambiguous. Germline V gene lookup returns CDR1 SGHRS and CDR2 YFSETQ. The V and J ends lost 0 bases and 0 bases respectively, with 19 bases between them. The CDR3 contains 19 residues. The CDR3 nucleotides read TGCGCCAGCAGCTTGGCCGAGGCTAGTTGGCGAAGCTCCTACAATGAGCAGTTCTTC. This sequence encodes CASSLAEASWRSSYNEQFF.

This clonotype was seen many times. This sequence joins TRBV2 and TRBJ2-7; the match to TRBD1 covers 11 bases. The trim removed 4 bases at V and 4 bases at J, leaving 12 bases unmatched. This CDR3 has 17 residues. Germline V gene data show CDR1 as SNHLY and CDR2 as FYNNEI. This chain's CDR3 is CASSGSSGGQGAYEQYF. In DNA, the CDR3 is TGTGCCAGCAGTGGCTCCTCGGGAGGACAGGGGGCTTACGAGCAGTACTTC.